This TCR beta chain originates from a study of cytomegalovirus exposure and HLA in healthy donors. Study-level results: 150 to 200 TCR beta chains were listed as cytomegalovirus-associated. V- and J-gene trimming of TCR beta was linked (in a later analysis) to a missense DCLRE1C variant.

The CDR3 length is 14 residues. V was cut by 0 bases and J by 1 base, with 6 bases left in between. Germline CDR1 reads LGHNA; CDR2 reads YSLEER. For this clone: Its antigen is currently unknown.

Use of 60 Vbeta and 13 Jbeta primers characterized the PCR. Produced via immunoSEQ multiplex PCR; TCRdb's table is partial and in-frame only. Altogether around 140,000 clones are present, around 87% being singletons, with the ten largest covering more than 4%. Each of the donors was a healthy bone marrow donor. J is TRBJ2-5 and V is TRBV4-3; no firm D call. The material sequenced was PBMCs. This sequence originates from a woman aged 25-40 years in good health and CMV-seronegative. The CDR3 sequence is CASSQDPSQETQYF. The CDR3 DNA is TGCGCCAGCAGCCAAGACCCCAGCCAAGAGACCCAGTACTTC.